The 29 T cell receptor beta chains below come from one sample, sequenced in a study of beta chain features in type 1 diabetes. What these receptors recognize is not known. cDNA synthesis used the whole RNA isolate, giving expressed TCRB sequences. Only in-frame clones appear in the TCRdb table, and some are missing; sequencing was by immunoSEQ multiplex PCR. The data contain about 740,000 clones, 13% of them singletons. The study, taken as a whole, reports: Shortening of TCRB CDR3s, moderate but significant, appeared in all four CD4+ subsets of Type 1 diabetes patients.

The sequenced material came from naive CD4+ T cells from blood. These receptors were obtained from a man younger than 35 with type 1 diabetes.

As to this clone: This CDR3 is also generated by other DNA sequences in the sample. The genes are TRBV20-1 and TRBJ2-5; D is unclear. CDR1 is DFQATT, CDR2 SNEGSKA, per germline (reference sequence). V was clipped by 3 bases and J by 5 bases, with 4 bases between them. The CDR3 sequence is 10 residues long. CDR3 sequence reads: CSASQETQYF. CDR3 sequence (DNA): TGCAGTGCTAGTCAGGAGACCCAGTACTTC.

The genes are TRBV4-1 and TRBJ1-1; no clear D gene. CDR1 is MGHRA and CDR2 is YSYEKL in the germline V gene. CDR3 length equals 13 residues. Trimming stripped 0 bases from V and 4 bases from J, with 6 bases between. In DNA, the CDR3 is TGCGCCAGCAGCCAAGAAATCGGCACTGAAGCTTTCTTT. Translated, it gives CASSQEIGTEAFF.

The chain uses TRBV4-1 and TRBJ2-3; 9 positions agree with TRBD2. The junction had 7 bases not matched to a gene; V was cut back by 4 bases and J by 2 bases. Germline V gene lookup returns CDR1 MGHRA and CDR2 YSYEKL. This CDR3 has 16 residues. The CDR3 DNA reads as TGCGCCAGCAGCCCCCGGACTAGCGCCTACACAGATACGCAGTATTTT. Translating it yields CASSPRTSAYTDTQYF.

The CDR3 DNA is TGCGCCAGCAGCAACGGGGCAGACTATGGCTACACCTTC. This sequence encodes CASSNGADYGYTF. The rearrangement uses TRBV5-1 and TRBJ1-2; D might be TRBD1 (5 bases). The V gene lost 4 bases and the J gene lost 3 bases, with 10 bases spanning the gap. CDR1 and CDR2 (germline): SGHRS, YFSETQ. This CDR3 has 13 residues.

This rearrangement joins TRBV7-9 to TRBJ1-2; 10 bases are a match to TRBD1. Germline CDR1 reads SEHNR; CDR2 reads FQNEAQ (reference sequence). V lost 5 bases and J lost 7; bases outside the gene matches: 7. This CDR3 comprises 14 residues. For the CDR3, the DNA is TGTGCCAGCAGCCCTGGGACAGGGGAAGTTGGCTACACCTTC. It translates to CASSPGTGEVGYTF.

CDR3 bases: TGTGCCAGCTCACCTCAAGACAGTGACAATCAGCCCCAGCATTTT. Translated, it gives CASSPQDSDNQPQHF. The chain couples TRBV18 to TRBJ1-5; the D gene is possibly TRBD1 (5 bases). Germline V CDR1 and CDR2: KGHSH, LQKENI. V dropped 3 bases and J dropped 3 bases, with 12 bases sitting between them. The CDR3 is made up of 15 amino acids.

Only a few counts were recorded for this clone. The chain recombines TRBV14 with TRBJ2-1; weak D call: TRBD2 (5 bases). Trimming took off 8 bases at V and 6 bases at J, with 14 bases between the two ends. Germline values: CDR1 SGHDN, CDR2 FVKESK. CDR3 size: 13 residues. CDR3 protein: CASRRGAGNEQFF. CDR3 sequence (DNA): TGTGCCAGCCGTCGGGGTGCCGGCAATGAGCAGTTCTTC.

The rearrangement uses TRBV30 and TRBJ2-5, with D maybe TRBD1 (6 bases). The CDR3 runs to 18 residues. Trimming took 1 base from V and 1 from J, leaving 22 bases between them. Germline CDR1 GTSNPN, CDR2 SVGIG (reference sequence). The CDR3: CAWSDGRYRDVPQETQYF. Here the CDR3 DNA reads TGTGCCTGGAGTGACGGACGATACAGGGATGTCCCCCAAGAGACCCAGTACTTC. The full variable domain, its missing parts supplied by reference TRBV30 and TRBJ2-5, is SQTIHQWPATLVQPVGSPLSLECTVEGTSNPNLYWYRQAAGRGLQLLFYSVGIGQISSEVPQNLSASRPQDRQFILSSKKLLLSDSGFYLCAWSDGRYRDVPQETQYFGPGTRLLVL.

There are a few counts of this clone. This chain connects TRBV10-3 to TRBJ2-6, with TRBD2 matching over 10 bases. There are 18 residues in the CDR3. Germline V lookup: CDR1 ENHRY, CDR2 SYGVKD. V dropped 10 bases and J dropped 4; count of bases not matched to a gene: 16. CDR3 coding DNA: TGTGCCACCTCATCGGCAGCGGGGGGGCAGGCCGGGGCCAACGTCCTGACTTTC. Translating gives CATSSAAGGQAGANVLTF.

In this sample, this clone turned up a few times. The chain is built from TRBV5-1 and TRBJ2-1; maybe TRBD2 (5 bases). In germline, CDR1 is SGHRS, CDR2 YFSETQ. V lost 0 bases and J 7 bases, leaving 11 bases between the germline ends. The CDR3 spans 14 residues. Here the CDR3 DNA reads TGCGCCAGCAGCTTGGGGGAGTACCAGAATGAGCAGTTCTTC. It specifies CASSLGEYQNEQFF.

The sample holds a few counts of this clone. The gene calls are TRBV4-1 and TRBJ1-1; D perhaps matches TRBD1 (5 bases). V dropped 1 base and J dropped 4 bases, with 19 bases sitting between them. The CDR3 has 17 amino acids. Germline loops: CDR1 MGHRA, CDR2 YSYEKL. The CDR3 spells CASSQVIPGPGGTEAFF. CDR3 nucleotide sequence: TGCGCCAGCAGCCAAGTAATTCCGGGCCCTGGGGGCACTGAAGCTTTCTTT.

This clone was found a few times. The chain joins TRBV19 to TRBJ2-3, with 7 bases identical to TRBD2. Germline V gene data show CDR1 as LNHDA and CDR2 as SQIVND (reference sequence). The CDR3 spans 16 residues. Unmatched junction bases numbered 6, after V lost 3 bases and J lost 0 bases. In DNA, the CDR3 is TGTGCCAGTAGTATCGTAAGAGCGGGGAGCACAGATACGCAGTATTTT. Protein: CASSIVRAGSTDTQYF. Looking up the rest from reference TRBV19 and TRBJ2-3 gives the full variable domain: DGGITQSPKYLFRKEGQNVTLSCEQNLNHDAMYWYRQDPGQGLRLIYYSQIVNDFQKGDIAEGYSVSREKKESFPLTVTSAQKNPTAFYLCASSIVRAGSTDTQYFGPGTRLTVL.

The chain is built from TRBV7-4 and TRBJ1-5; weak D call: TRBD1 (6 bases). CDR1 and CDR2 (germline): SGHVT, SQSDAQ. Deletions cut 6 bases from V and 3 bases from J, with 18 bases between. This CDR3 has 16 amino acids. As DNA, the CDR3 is TGTGCCAGCAGATCAAAAGACAGGATTTACAATCAGCCCCAGCATTTT. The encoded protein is CASRSKDRIYNQPQHF.

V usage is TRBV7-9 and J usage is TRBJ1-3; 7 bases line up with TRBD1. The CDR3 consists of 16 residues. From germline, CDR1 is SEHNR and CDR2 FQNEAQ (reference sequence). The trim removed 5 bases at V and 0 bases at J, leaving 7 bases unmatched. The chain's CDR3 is CASSVGGDSSGNTIYF. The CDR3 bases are TGTGCCAGCAGCGTCGGTGGGGACAGCTCTGGAAACACCATATATTTT.

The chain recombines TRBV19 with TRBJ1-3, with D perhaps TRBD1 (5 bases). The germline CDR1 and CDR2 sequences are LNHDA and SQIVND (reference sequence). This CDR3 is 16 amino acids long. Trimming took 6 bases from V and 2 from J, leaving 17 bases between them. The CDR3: CASRIRSDRTGNTIYF. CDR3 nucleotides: TGTGCCAGTAGAATACGGTCCGACAGAACTGGAAACACCATATATTTT.

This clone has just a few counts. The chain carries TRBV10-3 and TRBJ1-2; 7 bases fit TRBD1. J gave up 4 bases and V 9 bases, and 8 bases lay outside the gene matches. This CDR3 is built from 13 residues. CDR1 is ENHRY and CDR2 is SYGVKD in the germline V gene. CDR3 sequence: CAIGDRDFYGYTF. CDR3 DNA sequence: TGTGCCATTGGGGACAGAGACTTCTATGGCTACACCTTC.

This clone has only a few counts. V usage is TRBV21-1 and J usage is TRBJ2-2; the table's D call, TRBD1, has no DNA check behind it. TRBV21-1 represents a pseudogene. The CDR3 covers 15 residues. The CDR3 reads CASSRDRGNTGELFF. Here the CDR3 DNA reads TGTGCCAGCAGTCGGGACAGGGGGAACACCGGGGAGCTGTTTTTT.

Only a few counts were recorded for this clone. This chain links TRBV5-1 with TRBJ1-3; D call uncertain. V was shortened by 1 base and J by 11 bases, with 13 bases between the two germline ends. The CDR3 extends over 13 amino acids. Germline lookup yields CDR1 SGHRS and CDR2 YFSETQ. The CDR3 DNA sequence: TGCGCCAGCAGCTTGATTCCCCTCGCCGCCATATATTTT. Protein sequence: CASSLIPLAAIYF. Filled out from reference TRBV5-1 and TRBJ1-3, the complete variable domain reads KAGVTQTPRYLIKTRGQQVTLSCSPISGHRSVSWYQQTPGQGLQFLFEYFSETQRNKGNFPGRFSGRQFSNSRSEMNVSTLELGDSALYLCASSLIPLAAIYFGEGSWLTVV.

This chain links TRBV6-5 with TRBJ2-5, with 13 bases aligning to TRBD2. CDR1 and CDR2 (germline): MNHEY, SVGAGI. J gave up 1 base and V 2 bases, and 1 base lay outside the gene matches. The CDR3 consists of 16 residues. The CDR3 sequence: CASSYGLAGVQETQYF. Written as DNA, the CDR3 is TGTGCCAGCAGTTACGGACTAGCGGGGGTCCAAGAGACCCAGTACTTC.

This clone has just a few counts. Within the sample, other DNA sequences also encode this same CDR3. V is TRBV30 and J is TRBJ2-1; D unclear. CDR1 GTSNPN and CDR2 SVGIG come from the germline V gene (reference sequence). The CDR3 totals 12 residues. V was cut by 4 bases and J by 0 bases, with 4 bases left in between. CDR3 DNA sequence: TGTGCCTGGACAGGCTCCTACAATGAGCAGTTCTTC. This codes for CAWTGSYNEQFF.

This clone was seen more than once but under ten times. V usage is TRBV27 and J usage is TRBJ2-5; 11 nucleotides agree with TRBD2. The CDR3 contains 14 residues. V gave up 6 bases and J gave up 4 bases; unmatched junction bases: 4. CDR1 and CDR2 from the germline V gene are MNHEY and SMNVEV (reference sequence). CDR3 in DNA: TGTGCCAGCAGCCTAGGGACTAGCGGAGAGACCCAGTACTTC. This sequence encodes CASSLGTSGETQYF.

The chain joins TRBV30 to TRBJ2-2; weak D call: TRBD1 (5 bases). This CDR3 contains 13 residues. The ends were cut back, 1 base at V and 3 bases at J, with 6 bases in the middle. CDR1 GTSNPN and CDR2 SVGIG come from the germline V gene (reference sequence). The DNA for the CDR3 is TGTGCCTGGAGTGGACAGCACACCGGGGAGCTGTTTTTT. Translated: CAWSGQHTGELFF.

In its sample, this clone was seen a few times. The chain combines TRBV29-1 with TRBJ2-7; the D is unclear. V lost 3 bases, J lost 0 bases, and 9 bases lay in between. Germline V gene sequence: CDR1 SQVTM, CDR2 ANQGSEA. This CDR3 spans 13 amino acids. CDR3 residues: CSVEGRFSYEQYF. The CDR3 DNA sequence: TGCAGCGTTGAGGGCAGATTCTCCTACGAGCAGTACTTC.

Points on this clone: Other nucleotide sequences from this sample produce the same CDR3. CDR3 sequence: CAWSVLSPGWNEQFF. CDR3 coding DNA: TGTGCCTGGAGTGTATTGTCTCCAGGGTGGAATGAGCAGTTCTTC. The gene calls are TRBV30 and TRBJ2-1; perhaps TRBD1 as D (5 bases). V was shortened by 0 bases and J by 7 bases, with 16 bases between the two germline ends. This CDR3 has 15 amino acids. CDR1 and CDR2 (germline): GTSNPN, SVGIG (reference sequence). Full variable domain (outside the CDR3, taken from reference TRBV30 and TRBJ2-1): SQTIHQWPATLVQPVGSPLSLECTVEGTSNPNLYWYRQAAGRGLQLLFYSVGIGQISSEVPQNLSASRPQDRQFILSSKKLLLSDSGFYLCAWSVLSPGWNEQFFGPGTRLTVL.

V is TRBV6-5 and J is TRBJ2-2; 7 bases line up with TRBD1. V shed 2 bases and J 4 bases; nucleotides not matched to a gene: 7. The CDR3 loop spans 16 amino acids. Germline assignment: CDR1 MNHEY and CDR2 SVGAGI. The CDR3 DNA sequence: TGTGCCAGCAGTTACGACAGGGCCTCGGGCACCGGGGAGCTGTTTTTT. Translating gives CASSYDRASGTGELFF.

The CDR3 DNA follows: TGTGCCAGTAGTTCAAGACAGATCAAAGCTTTCTTT. Its protein is CASSSRQIKAFF. V is TRBV19 and J is TRBJ1-1, with D tentatively TRBD1 (5 bases). Per germline, CDR1 LNHDA and CDR2 SQIVND (reference sequence). The length of the CDR3 is 12 residues. Trimming left V 5 bases short and J 9 bases short, with 13 bases between.

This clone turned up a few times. CDR3 residues: CASSQEASGEETQYF. As DNA, the CDR3 is TGCGCCAGCAGCCAAGAGGCCAGCGGGGAAGAGACCCAGTACTTC. The chain has TRBV4-1 and TRBJ2-5; TRBD2 matches 7 bases. Germline V gives CDR1 MGHRA, CDR2 YSYEKL. CDR3 length equals 15 residues. The ends lost 0 bases at V and 3 bases at J; junction bases unmatched: 4.

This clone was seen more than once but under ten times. Here the CDR3 DNA reads TGTGCCAGCAGCCCGACAGGGTTACTTTCCTACGAGCAGTACTTC. The encoded protein is CASSPTGLLSYEQYF. The chain links TRBV27 to TRBJ2-7; 7 bases map to TRBD1. V dropped 6 bases and J dropped 1; count of bases not matched to a gene: 9. The germline CDR1 and CDR2 sequences are MNHEY and SMNVEV (reference sequence). There are 15 residues in the CDR3.

The CDR3 protein is CASSEGGWVKSYEQYF. The CDR3 coding sequence is TGTGCCAGCAGTGAGGGTGGCTGGGTAAAGTCCTACGAGCAGTACTTC. The gene calls are TRBV6-1 and TRBJ2-7; D gene uncertain. CDR1 is MNHNS and CDR2 is SASEGT in the germline V gene. The CDR3 totals 16 residues. The V end lost 3 bases, the J end lost 1 base, and 16 bases lay between the germline ends.